Following are 30 T cell receptor beta chains from one sample sequenced in a study of shared clonotypes between healthy human individuals. The protocol was immunoSEQ multiplex PCR, while the TCRdb copy is restricted to in-frame clones and leaves out a portion. Of about a million clones in the sample, more than 65% are singletons; the top ten hold roughly 1.5%. What was sequenced was memory CD4+ T cells sorted from blood. Subset reported: CD45RA-negative fraction. The origin of the receptors is a man younger than 35 in good health.

This clone was seen just once. The chain combines TRBV5-1 with TRBJ1-2, with a possible D match to TRBD1 (5 bases). The CDR3 is 15 amino acids. V was trimmed by 0 bases and J by 4 bases, leaving 13 bases between them. Germline loops: CDR1 SGHRS, CDR2 YFSETQ. CDR3 sequence (DNA): TGCGCCAGCAGCTTGGGAGGGGTCTCCTCCTATGGCTACACCTTC. This codes for CASSLGGVSSYGYTF.

This chain joins TRBV19 and TRBJ2-3; 8 nucleotides agree with TRBD2. V trimming: 4 bases; J trimming: 3 bases; junction bases outside the gene matches: 9. From germline, CDR1 is LNHDA and CDR2 SQIVND (reference sequence). This CDR3 spans 16 amino acids. This CDR3 reads CASSTSAGVGTDTQYF. Written as DNA, the CDR3 is TGTGCCAGTAGTACTTCAGCGGGAGTGGGTACAGATACGCAGTATTTT.

The V and J genes are TRBV27 and TRBJ1-1, with unresolved D. CDR3 size: 14 residues. Germline CDR1 MNHEY, CDR2 SMNVEV (reference sequence). The V and J ends lost 0 bases and 4 bases respectively, with 9 bases between them. The CDR3 nucleotides read TGTGCCAGCAGTTTATCCGCGGGGTTCACTGAAGCTTTCTTT. Translated, it gives CASSLSAGFTEAFF.

This sequence joins TRBV27 and TRBJ2-2; D is undetermined. In germline, CDR1 is MNHEY, CDR2 SMNVEV (reference sequence). This CDR3 comprises 14 residues. The germline V and J ends were trimmed by 5 bases and 0 bases, with 7 bases remaining between them. The CDR3 DNA is TGTGCCAGCAGTCCAAGGTCGAACACCGGGGAGCTGTTTTTT. Translating it yields CASSPRSNTGELFF.

V and J are TRBV7-2 and TRBJ2-2; 8 bases are shared with TRBD2. The germline CDR1 and CDR2 sequences are SGHTA and FQGNSA. The CDR3 length is 14 residues. V was clipped by 3 bases and J by 8 bases; unmatched bases: 5. DNA for the CDR3: TGTGCCAGCAGCTTTGGACTAGCTTCGGGGGAGCTGTTTTTT. It encodes CASSFGLASGELFF.

This clone was counted between two and nine times. The chain joins TRBV30 to TRBJ1-4; D may be TRBD1 (5 bases). V was pared by 2 bases and J by 5 bases, with 12 bases between. Germline CDR1 is GTSNPN and CDR2 is SVGIG (reference sequence). This CDR3 comprises 14 residues. CDR3 in DNA: TGTGCCTGGAGTCCGACAGCATTGAATGAAAAACTGTTTTTT. It translates to CAWSPTALNEKLFF.

This clone was picked up a small number of times. The V gene is TRBV7-9, the J gene TRBJ2-7; D remains ambiguous. The germline V gene has CDR1 SEHNR and CDR2 FQNEAQ (reference sequence). The V end was cut by 1 base, the J end by 2 bases, with 12 bases between. This CDR3 spans 15 amino acids. In nucleotides, the CDR3 is TGTGCCAGCAGCTTAGGGGGTACCAAGGCCTACGAGCAGTACTTC. This translates into CASSLGGTKAYEQYF.

The rearrangement links TRBV19 to TRBJ1-1, with D perhaps TRBD1 (6 bases). V was clipped by 5 bases and J by 0 bases, with 10 bases between them. CDR3 length: 14 amino acids. Germline CDR1 and CDR2: LNHDA and SQIVND (reference sequence). The CDR3 DNA is TGTGCCAGTAGTGATGACAGGATGAACACTGAAGCTTTCTTT. This codes for CASSDDRMNTEAFF. The complete variable domain, with remaining parts taken from reference TRBV19 and TRBJ1-1, reads DGGITQSPKYLFRKEGQNVTLSCEQNLNHDAMYWYRQDPGQGLRLIYYSQIVNDFQKGDIAEGYSVSREKKESFPLTVTSAQKNPTAFYLCASSDDRMNTEAFFGQGTRLTVV.

This clone was counted between two and nine times. The chain combines TRBV30 with TRBJ1-2; tentative D call: TRBD1 (5 bases). This CDR3 contains 12 residues. Trimming stripped 6 bases from V and 8 bases from J, with 16 bases between. The germline gives CDR1 GTSNPN, CDR2 SVGIG (reference sequence). The CDR3 spells CACLREVGGYTF. CDR3 nucleotide sequence: TGTGCCTGCCTCAGGGAAGTGGGGGGCTACACCTTC.

This clone was recorded a few times. The J gene is TRBJ2-7, the V gene TRBV7-2; 11 bases align to TRBD2. The CDR3 runs to 17 residues. CDR1 SGHTA and CDR2 FQGNSA come from the germline V gene. With V trimmed by 1 base and J by 2 bases, 7 bases remained unmatched. The CDR3 here is CASSLEASGRRTYEQYF. The CDR3 DNA reads TGTGCCAGCAGCTTAGAGGCTAGCGGGAGGCGGACCTACGAGCAGTACTTC.

The chain recombines TRBV11-2 with TRBJ1-3; TRBD1 matches 7 bases. Germline V gives CDR1 SGHAT, CDR2 FQNNGV. The CDR3 has 15 residues. The junction had 4 bases not matched to a gene; V was cut back by 3 bases and J by 2 bases. Here the CDR3 DNA reads TGTGCCAGCAGCTTGACAGGGTTAACTGGAAACACCATATATTTT. It encodes CASSLTGLTGNTIYF.

The genes are TRBV19 and TRBJ2-3, with unresolved D. In germline, CDR1 is LNHDA, CDR2 SQIVND (reference sequence). V lost 5 bases and J 5 bases, leaving 14 bases between the germline ends. The CDR3 is 14 residues long. The CDR3 DNA reads as TGTGCCAGTAGTCACTCTACTCAAGGAGATACGCAGTATTTT. Translated: CASSHSTQGDTQYF.

The chain combines TRBV10-3 with TRBJ1-2; the match to TRBD1 covers 9 bases. CDR1 ENHRY and CDR2 SYGVKD come from the germline V gene. There are 16 residues in the CDR3. V was pared by 3 bases and J by 6 bases, with 11 bases of the junction left unmatched. CDR3 amino acids: CAISDPTRTGDNGYTF. Written as DNA, the CDR3 is TGTGCCATCAGTGACCCTACCAGGACAGGGGACAATGGCTACACCTTC.

The gene calls are TRBV7-2 and TRBJ2-1; TRBD2 matches at 9 bases. CDR3 length equals 16 residues. Germline V gene lookup returns CDR1 SGHTA and CDR2 FQGNSA. V lost 5 bases to trimming and J lost 5 bases; unmatched junction nucleotides: 10. The CDR3 sequence: CASSPKGAGGNNEQFF. CDR3 nucleotide sequence: TGTGCCAGCAGCCCTAAAGGAGCGGGAGGAAACAATGAGCAGTTCTTC.

The genes are TRBV9 and TRBJ2-7, with D unclear. The CDR3 covers 17 residues. Germline lookup yields CDR1 SGDLS and CDR2 YYNGEE. Trimming pared 0 bases from V and 6 bases from J, leaving 22 bases between. In nucleotides, the CDR3 is TGTGCCAGCAGCGTAGGGGCTCTCGGGTCCTTTTCGGGCGAGCAGTACTTC. Translation: CASSVGALGSFSGEQYF.

The chain links TRBV4-2 to TRBJ1-5, with 7 bases that match TRBD1. The V gene end was trimmed by 4 bases and the J gene end by 0 bases; junction bases not matched to a gene: 3. CDR1 is LGHNA, CDR2 YNFKEQ, per germline. The CDR3 sequence is 15 residues long. CDR3 nucleotides: TGTGCCAGCAGCCGGACAGGCTATAGCAATCAGCCCCAGCATTTT. Protein: CASSRTGYSNQPQHF.

The gene calls are TRBV5-8 and TRBJ2-1, with TRBD2 matching 8 bases. Germline V lookup: CDR1 SGHTS, CDR2 YDEGEE. Losses at the gene ends were 4 bases for V and 8 bases for J; bases not matched to a gene: 11. The CDR3 is 15 amino acids. The CDR3 region has the DNA TGTGCCAGCAGCCGGCTGAGCGGGAGTGTCGATGAGCAGTTCTTC. This sequence encodes CASSRLSGSVDEQFF.

This clone has a handful of counts. The sample contains more than one DNA sequence encoding this CDR3. The chain carries TRBV6-6 and TRBJ2-6; possibly TRBD2 for D (6 bases). The CDR3 extends over 15 amino acids. Germline values: CDR1 MNHNY, CDR2 SVGAGI (reference sequence). Trimming cost V 3 bases and J 3 bases, with 9 bases left between them. The CDR3 spells CASSYGGSGANVLTF. The CDR3 DNA sequence: TGTGCCAGCAGTTATGGAGGGAGTGGGGCCAACGTCCTGACTTTC.

The chain employs TRBV25-1 and TRBJ2-1; no clear D gene. The V gene lost 0 bases and the J gene lost 7 bases, with 7 bases spanning the gap. The length of the CDR3 is 13 residues. CDR1 and CDR2 from the germline V gene are MGHDK and SYGVNS. CDR3 DNA: TGTGCCAGCAGTGAATATTACGGGAATGAGCAGTTCTTC. Amino acid sequence: CASSEYYGNEQFF.

This clone is a singleton in its sample. CDR3 amino acids: CASSPLGNTGELFF. The DNA for the CDR3 is TGCGCCAGCAGCCCTCTGGGGAACACCGGGGAGCTGTTTTTT. The chain joins TRBV5-1 to TRBJ2-2; D is undetermined. V was pared by 4 bases and J by 1 base, with 8 bases between. The germline V gene encodes CDR1 SGHRS and CDR2 YFSETQ. The CDR3 totals 14 residues.

The rearrangement links TRBV6-1 to TRBJ2-7; possibly TRBD1 or TRBD2 for D (5 bases each). V shed 3 bases and J shed 3 bases, with 15 bases lying between them. CDR1 and CDR2 (germline): MNHNS, SASEGT. This CDR3 spans 15 amino acids. In DNA, the CDR3 is TGTGCCAGCAGTGAGGCCGGGACGGTCATCTACGAGCAGTACTTC. Its protein product is CASSEAGTVIYEQYF.

This clone was detected a few times. V and J are TRBV28 and TRBJ2-7, with D possibly being TRBD2 (7 bases). The CDR3 runs 13 residues. The ends were cut back, 8 bases at V and 2 bases at J, with 13 bases in the middle. Germline CDR1 reads MDHEN; CDR2 reads SYDVKM. CDR3 protein: CASGGGRAYEQYF. The DNA for the CDR3 is TGTGCCAGCGGAGGGGGGAGGGCCTACGAGCAGTACTTC.

The chain carries TRBV15 and TRBJ1-6; TRBD1 matches at 7 bases. V lost 4 bases to trimming and J lost 5 bases; unmatched junction nucleotides: 2. Per the germline V gene, CDR1 is LNHNV and CDR2 is YYDKDF (reference sequence). The CDR3 has 14 residues. CDR3 residues: CATSKGQNNSPLHF. The CDR3 DNA sequence: TGTGCCACCAGCAAGGGACAGAATAATTCACCCCTCCACTTT.

The CDR3 region is CASSEAQGGSKTQYF. The CDR3, as DNA: TGTGCCAGCAGTGAGGCACAGGGGGGCTCGAAGACCCAGTACTTC. V usage is TRBV6-1 and J usage is TRBJ2-5; TRBD1 matches 8 bases. The germline CDR1 and CDR2 sequences are MNHNS and SASEGT. Losses at the gene ends were 3 bases for V and 6 bases for J; bases not matched to a gene: 9. CDR3 length equals 15 residues.

J is TRBJ2-2 and V is TRBV27, with a weak D call TRBD1 (5 bases). Germline CDR1 MNHEY, CDR2 SMNVEV (reference sequence). This CDR3 has 15 amino acids. Trimming pared 2 bases from V and 4 bases from J, leaving 11 bases between. In DNA, the CDR3 is TGTGCCAGCAGTTTAGGGTCAAGGGGCACCGGGGAGCTGTTTTTT. It translates to CASSLGSRGTGELFF.

The V and J genes are TRBV15 and TRBJ2-1, with 11 bases lining up with TRBD2. CDR1 LNHNV and CDR2 YYDKDF come from the germline V gene (reference sequence). The J segment lost 8 bases and the V segment lost 3 bases, leaving 6 bases of the junction unmatched. This CDR3 region has 15 residues. The CDR3: CATSSSGGAIHEQFF. CDR3 DNA sequence: TGTGCCACCAGCAGTAGCGGGGGGGCTATTCATGAGCAGTTCTTC.

The chain is built from TRBV5-1 and TRBJ2-3, with D uncertain. V was shortened by 5 bases and J by 2 bases, with 15 bases between the two germline ends. Germline values: CDR1 SGHRS, CDR2 YFSETQ. The CDR3 runs to 15 residues. CDR3 residues: CASSRSGQYTDTQYF. DNA for the CDR3: TGCGCCAGCAGTAGGTCGGGCCAGTACACAGATACGCAGTATTTT.

V gene TRBV5-5 combines with J gene TRBJ1-2; D not resolved. Germline loops: CDR1 SGHKS, CDR2 YYEKEE (reference sequence). This CDR3 contains 12 residues. Trimming removed 1 base from V and 7 bases from J, with 8 bases in between. In nucleotides, the CDR3 is TGTGCCAGCAGCTTGATTAGTGGTGGCTACACCTTC. Translated, it gives CASSLISGGYTF.

The chain recombines TRBV29-1 with TRBJ2-7, with unresolved D. This CDR3 contains 11 residues. Trimming took off 5 bases at V and 3 bases at J, with 8 bases between the two ends. Germline V CDR1 and CDR2: SQVTM, ANQGSEA. CDR3 region: CSVNGNYEQYF. The CDR3 nucleotides read TGCAGCGTTAATGGGAACTACGAGCAGTACTTC.

The rearrangement links TRBV7-3 to TRBJ2-5; 7 bases line up with TRBD1. This CDR3 has 13 residues. Germline CDR1 SGHTA, CDR2 FQGTGA. V trimming: 5 bases; J trimming: 5 bases; junction bases outside the gene matches: 5. CDR3 protein: CASSTGVGETQYF. In nucleotides, the CDR3 is TGTGCCAGCAGCACAGGGGTAGGGGAGACCCAGTACTTC.